These 25 T cell receptor beta chains share one sample of origin, sequenced in a study of cytomegalovirus exposure and HLA in healthy donors. The PCR made use of 60 Vbeta and 13 Jbeta primers. Clones were sequenced by immunoSEQ multiplex PCR, and TCRdb holds only the in-frame ones, with some missing. This sample has about 80,000 clones, with 80% found just once. The sequenced sample consisted of PBMCs. Source of these receptors: a man aged 50-59 years in good health and CMV-seropositive.

Notes on this clone: A read error may produce the germline difference seen at one junction end. This rearrangement joins TRBV5-1 to TRBJ2-3; 12 bases agree with TRBD2. Germline V lookup: CDR1 SGHRS, CDR2 YFSETQ. This CDR3 has 16 amino acids. The CDR3, as DNA: TGCGCCAGCAGCTTGTCGACTAGCGGGAGCAGAGATACGCAGTATTTT. Its protein product is CASSLSTSGSRDTQYF.

This rearrangement joins TRBV7-2 to TRBJ2-7, with D possibly matching TRBD1 (5 bases). V lost 1 base and J lost 2, with 9 bases in between. The germline CDR1 and CDR2 sequences are SGHTA and FQGNSA. The length of the CDR3 is 14 residues. In DNA form, the CDR3 reads TGTGCCAGCAGCTTAGTGCAGGGAACCTACGAGCAGTACTTC. It encodes CASSLVQGTYEQYF.

The chain employs TRBV2 and TRBJ2-5; 14 positions match TRBD2. CDR1 and CDR2 (germline): SNHLY, FYNNEI. V was pared by 6 bases and J by 2 bases, with 2 bases of the junction left unmatched. The CDR3 has 15 residues. The CDR3 region has the DNA TGTGCCAGCAGCGGGACTAGCGGGGGACAAGAGACCCAGTACTTC. Translation gives CASSGTSGGQETQYF. Variable domain in full (rest from reference TRBV2 and TRBJ2-5): EPEVTQTPSHQVTQMGQEVILRCVPISNHLYFYWYRQILGQKVEFLVSFYNNEISEKSEIFDDQFSVERPDGSNFTLKIRSTKLEDSAMYFCASSGTSGGQETQYFGPGTRLLVL.

The J gene is TRBJ2-7, the V gene TRBV6-1; perhaps TRBD2 as D (6 bases). The CDR3 sequence is 13 residues long. V was trimmed by 8 bases and J by 2 bases, leaving 13 bases between them. The V gene's germline CDR1 is MNHNS and CDR2 SASEGT. The CDR3 sequence: CASQGDSPYEQYF. CDR3 sequence (DNA): TGTGCCAGCCAAGGGGACTCCCCCTACGAGCAGTACTTC.

In regard to this clone: This sequence may be a read error, since a much larger clone differs from it by one base. This chain connects TRBV11-2 to TRBJ2-1, with 7 positions matching TRBD2. V lost 3 bases, J lost 4 bases, and 18 bases stayed unmatched. This CDR3 has 19 residues. Germline CDR1 reads SGHAT; CDR2 reads FQNNGV. In DNA form, the CDR3 reads TGTGCCAGCAGCTTTTCCCTCCCGGAGGGAGGGATACTTTACAATGAGCAGTTCTTC. This gives the protein CASSFSLPEGGILYNEQFF.

Comments on this clone: The sample holds other DNA sequences that translate to the same CDR3. CDR3 bases: TGCGCCAGCAGCCAAGAACAACGAGGGGAGCAGTTCTTC. Amino acid sequence: CASSQEQRGEQFF. V and J are TRBV4-1 and TRBJ2-1; TRBD2 is a possible D gene (5 bases). The CDR3 consists of 13 residues. Deletions cut 0 bases from V and 10 bases from J, with 10 bases between. CDR1 is MGHRA, CDR2 YSYEKL, per germline.

The chain joins TRBV19 to TRBJ2-6; D unclear. V was trimmed by 10 bases and J by 2 bases, leaving 9 bases between them. Germline CDR1 LNHDA, CDR2 SQIVND (reference sequence). CDR3 size: 13 residues. CDR3 DNA: TGTGCCACCCAATTTGCTGGGGCCAACGTCCTGACTTTC. Protein product: CATQFAGANVLTF.

About this clone: This CDR3 fails to terminate in the conserved phenylalanine or tryptophan, so it likely reflects a read error. CDR3 residues: CASRGRDRVSEGYTL. The CDR3 DNA follows: TGTGCCAGCAGAGGAAGGGACAGGGTATCGGAGGGCTACACCCTC. The J gene is TRBJ1-2, the V gene TRBV7-9; 9 positions match TRBD1. The CDR3 extends over 15 amino acids. The V and J ends lost 6 bases and 8 bases, in that order; junction bases with no gene match: 13. CDR1 SEHNR and CDR2 FQNEAQ come from the germline V gene (reference sequence).

The chain links TRBV7-8 to TRBJ1-2; D is unclear. Trimming stripped 5 bases from V and 0 bases from J, with 7 bases between. The CDR3 extends over 13 amino acids. In germline, CDR1 is SGHVS, CDR2 FQNEAQ. CDR3 DNA: TGTGCCAGCAGCAGAGCAACTAACTATGGCTACACCTTC. This codes for CASSRATNYGYTF. Full variable domain (remainder filled in from reference TRBV7-8 and TRBJ1-2): GAGVSQSPRYKVAKRGQDVALRCDPISGHVSLFWYQQALGQGPEFLTYFQNEAQLDKSGLPSDRFFAERPEGSVSTLKIQRTQQEDSAVYLCASSRATNYGYTFGSGTRLTVV.

The V and J genes are TRBV30 and TRBJ2-7; 8 bases are shared with TRBD2. With V trimmed by 0 bases and J by 8 bases, 6 bases remained unmatched. CDR3 length: 13 amino acids. Per the germline V gene, CDR1 is GTSNPN and CDR2 is SVGIG (reference sequence). DNA for the CDR3: TGTGCCTGGAGTGTTCCGGGAGGGCCAAAGCAGTACTTC. Protein product: CAWSVPGGPKQYF.

The chain couples TRBV6-6 to TRBJ2-7, with D unresolved. The germline V and J ends were trimmed by 6 bases and 0 bases, with 3 bases remaining between them. The CDR3 consists of 11 residues. Germline CDR1 and CDR2: MNHNY and SVGAGI (reference sequence). CDR3 residues: CASRASYEQYF. The CDR3 DNA reads as TGTGCCAGCAGGGCCTCCTACGAGCAGTACTTC.

The sample holds a few counts of this clone. The chain couples TRBV19 to TRBJ2-1; D perhaps matches TRBD1 (5 bases). The CDR3 sequence is 13 residues long. The germline V and J ends were trimmed by 3 bases and 5 bases, with 8 bases remaining between them. From germline, CDR1 is LNHDA and CDR2 SQIVND (reference sequence). The CDR3 DNA is TGTGCCAGTAGTATTCAGGGCAACAATGAGCAGTTCTTC. It encodes CASSIQGNNEQFF.

The chain uses TRBV12-5 and TRBJ1-5; 11 bases line up with TRBD1. J lost 2 bases, V lost 0 bases, and 18 bases had no gene match. The germline V gene has CDR1 LGHNT and CDR2 FRNRAP. The CDR3 consists of 22 residues. For the CDR3, the DNA is TGTGCTAGTGGTTTGGTACTGGGAATGTGGGGGACAGGGGGAGAGGGCAATCAGCCCCAGCATTTT. It encodes CASGLVLGMWGTGGEGNQPQHF.

V gene TRBV5-5 combines with J gene TRBJ2-1; 7 bases align to TRBD2. V shed 4 bases and J 4 bases; nucleotides not matched to a gene: 11. In germline, CDR1 is SGHKS, CDR2 YYEKEE (reference sequence). The CDR3 is 16 amino acids. The CDR3 coding sequence is TGTGCCAGCAGCGTTGGCGGGGGTATCCTATACAATGAGCAGTTCTTC. Protein sequence: CASSVGGGILYNEQFF.

The chain joins TRBV5-1 to TRBJ1-5; D is unresolved. CDR3 length: 13 residues. Trimming cost V 0 bases and J 7 bases, with 8 bases left between them. CDR1 and CDR2 from the germline V gene are SGHRS and YFSETQ. For the CDR3, the DNA is TGCGCCAGCAGCTTGGGGCAGGAACAGCCCCAGCATTTT. As protein: CASSLGQEQPQHF.

The J gene is TRBJ2-3, the V gene TRBV5-1, with D unclear. Germline V CDR1 and CDR2: SGHRS, YFSETQ. Between the trimmed V and J ends, which lost 4 bases and 5 bases, there was a span of 11 bases. The CDR3 has 13 residues. For the CDR3, the DNA is TGCGCCAGCAGCCCCGACTTAGAAGATACGCAGTATTTT. Its translation: CASSPDLEDTQYF.

The chain couples TRBV7-2 to TRBJ2-7; the match to TRBD2 covers 7 bases. Germline assignment: CDR1 SGHTA and CDR2 FQGNSA. The CDR3 runs to 14 residues. The V and J ends lost 3 bases and 7 bases, in that order; junction bases with no gene match: 9. CDR3 in DNA: TGTGCCAGCAGCTTTATAGCGGGCGGTACGGAGCAGTACTTC. It translates to CASSFIAGGTEQYF.

A remark on this clone: The junction and the germline gene differ at one end; a read error may be behind it. The rearrangement links TRBV30 to TRBJ2-1, with a tentative D call TRBD2 (5 bases). Germline CDR1 is GTSNPN and CDR2 is SVGIG (reference sequence). CDR3 size: 13 residues. CDR3 bases: TGTGCCGGGAGTTCGAGCTCGTACAATGAGCAGTTCTTC. Translation: CAGSSSSYNEQFF. The full variable domain, its missing parts supplied by reference TRBV30 and TRBJ2-1, is SQTIHQWPATLVQPVGSPLSLECTVEGTSNPNLYWYRQAAGRGLQLLFYSVGIGQISSEVPQNLSASRPQDRQFILSSKKLLLSDSGFYLCAGSSSSYNEQFFGPGTRLTVL.

V is TRBV25-1 and J is TRBJ2-5, with TRBD1 matching over 8 bases. Germline assignment: CDR1 MGHDK and CDR2 SYGVNS. The length of the CDR3 is 14 residues. V lost 7 bases to trimming and J lost 1 base; unmatched junction nucleotides: 5. The CDR3 sequence is CASTGQGPQETQYF. The CDR3 DNA follows: TGTGCCAGCACCGGACAGGGCCCCCAAGAGACCCAGTACTTC.

The count of this clone is one. The chain uses TRBV5-1 and TRBJ1-6; 11 positions match TRBD1. V dropped 4 bases and J dropped 6; count of bases not matched to a gene: 3. The CDR3 has 15 amino acids. Germline CDR1 and CDR2: SGHRS and YFSETQ. In DNA, the CDR3 is TGCGCCAGCAGCCCCGGGACAGGGGGTAATTCACCCCTCCACTTT. This translates into CASSPGTGGNSPLHF.

This clone has just a few counts. This chain joins TRBV30 and TRBJ2-3, with 7 positions matching TRBD2. J gave up 3 bases and V 0 bases, and 6 bases lay outside the gene matches. The germline gives CDR1 GTSNPN, CDR2 SVGIG (reference sequence). This CDR3 comprises 15 residues. CDR3 protein: CAWSVGAGETDTQYF. CDR3 DNA: TGTGCCTGGAGTGTTGGGGCGGGGGAGACAGATACGCAGTATTTT.

Remarks on this clone: The junction departs from germline at one end; a sequencing error may be responsible. V usage is TRBV4-1 and J usage is TRBJ2-7, with TRBD1 matching 7 bases. Per the germline V gene, CDR1 is MGHRA and CDR2 is YSYEKL. CDR3 length: 14 amino acids. Here the CDR3 DNA reads TGCGCCAGCACCCAAGGGGACAGTGGGTACGAGCAGTACTTC. This codes for CASTQGDSGYEQYF.

CDR3 sequence (DNA): TGTGCCAGCAGCCCGTACTTACCAGGGGGAGGTATGAGCTCCTACAATGAGCAGTTCTTC. Translation gives CASSPYLPGGGMSSYNEQFF. This sequence joins TRBV7-8 and TRBJ2-1; TRBD1 is a possible D gene (7 bases). From germline, CDR1 is SGHVS and CDR2 FQNEAQ. V was shortened by 5 bases and J by 0 bases, with 26 bases between the two germline ends. This CDR3 contains 20 residues.

The chain has TRBV7-2 and TRBJ2-5, with 8 bases fitting TRBD2. CDR3 length: 15 amino acids. J was trimmed by 6 bases and V by 5 bases; bases with no gene match: 11. In germline, CDR1 is SGHTA, CDR2 FQGNSA. This CDR3 is CASSVSSGFEKTQYF. The CDR3 DNA is TGTGCCAGCAGCGTTTCTAGCGGGTTCGAGAAGACCCAGTACTTC.

This clone has only one observation. V usage is TRBV5-4 and J usage is TRBJ1-2; D might be TRBD1 (5 bases). Per germline, CDR1 SGHNT and CDR2 YYREEE (reference sequence). V lost 2 bases, J lost 3 bases, and 11 bases lay in between. The CDR3 spans 14 residues. The CDR3 DNA is TGTGCCAGCAGCTTACAAGGGGTGGACTATGGCTACACCTTC. Protein sequence: CASSLQGVDYGYTF.